The rows below give T cell receptor beta chains drawn from one sample of a study of Graves' ophthalmopathy and Graves' hyperthyroidism. MiXCR, applied by TCRdb to the multiplex PCR reads, yields one record per CDR3 protein. The sample shows some 240,000 distinct CDR3 sequences, 45% to 55% of them seen only once. What was sequenced was peripheral blood. The source is an adult man with Graves' ophthalmopathy. Both conserved end residues are part of each CDR3. D genes are given only for firm matches. Not every row has a clone size; where given, it reads once, few, many or a size class.

V,size,D,J,length,DNA,CDR3
TRBV11-2,few,NA,TRBJ2-7,14,TGTGCCAGCAGCTTAGATGGAGCTACCTACGAGCAGTACTTC,CASSLDGATYEQYF
TRBV29-1,NA,NA,TRBJ2-7,12,TGTGCCAGCAGCGACCAAACCTACGAGCAGTACTTC,CASSDQTYEQYF
TRBV10-2,NA,NA,TRBJ2-7,18,TGCGCCAGCAGTGACGCTGGGGGAGGGGGGACCCCCCTCTACGAGCAGTACTTC,CASSDAGGGGTPLYEQYF
TRBV28,NA,TRBD2,TRBJ2-5,13,TGTGCCAGCAGTCGTCCCCGAGGGAGGGCCCAGTACTTC,CASSRPRGRAQYF
TRBV29-1,many,NA,TRBJ1-1,10,TGCAGCGGGGCTAACACTGAAGCTTTCTTT,CSGANTEAFF
TRBV24-1,NA,TRBD1,TRBJ1-5,13,TGTGCCACCCAAGGACAGGGGAACCAGCCCCAGCATTTT,CATQGQGNQPQHF
TRBV7-3,NA,NA,TRBJ2-2,14,TGTGCCAGCAGTTTACAGCAGGGTTTGAGGGAGCTGTTTTTT,CASSLQQGLRELFF
TRBV2,NA,NA,TRBJ2-7,13,TGTGCCAGCAGTGACGGTGTGGAGATCGAGCAGTACTTC,CASSDGVEIEQYF
TRBV11-2,once,TRBD1,TRBJ2-5,16,TGTGCCAGCAGTTTCGACAGGGGGCCCGGCCAAGAGACCCAGTACTTC,CASSFDRGPGQETQYF
TRBV20-1,NA,TRBD2,TRBJ2-7,15,TGCAGTGCTAGAGATCCAGCGGGGGAAACCTACGAGCAGTACTTC,CSARDPAGETYEQYF
TRBV28,NA,NA,TRBJ2-7,15,TGTGCCAGCAGTTTGCGCCAGGGCTTTTCCTACGAGCAGTACTTC,CASSLRQGFSYEQYF
TRBV24-1,many,TRBD2,TRBJ2-5,14,TGTGCCACCAGTGATTTGCCTAGCGGAGAGACCCAGTACTTC,CATSDLPSGETQYF
TRBV5-1,NA,TRBD1,TRBJ1-1,16,TGCGCCAGCAGCTTGTATATAGGGGGCGCGAACACTGAAGCTTTCTTT,CASSLYIGGANTEAFF
TRBV7-6,NA,NA,TRBJ2-7,17,TGTGCCAGCAGCTTAGTGGGTGGGCAGCAGGGTCACTACGAGCAGTACTTC,CASSLVGGQQGHYEQYF
TRBV5-4,few,NA,TRBJ1-2,12,TGTGCCAGCACCTACCTGGGGGAAGGCTACACCTTC,CASTYLGEGYTF
TRBV7-2,NA,TRBD2,TRBJ2-7,20,TGTGCCAGCAGACCTAGCAAGGGACAGTCACTAGCGGGGGATCTCTACGAGCAGTACTTC,CASRPSKGQSLAGDLYEQYF
TRBV10-2,NA,NA,TRBJ1-1,13,TGCGCCAGCAGTGAGGACGCGAACACTGAAGCTTTCTTT,CASSEDANTEAFF
TRBV7-9,few,NA,TRBJ2-5,15,TGTGCCAGCAGCCATCACCCTTGGGTCCAAGAGACCCAGTACTTC,CASSHHPWVQETQYF
TRBV7-8,few,NA,TRBJ1-6,17,TGTGCCAGCAGCTTAGTAGCGGCTAGCTCCTATAATTCACCCCTCCACTTT,CASSLVAASSYNSPLHF
TRBV14,NA,NA,TRBJ1-1,14,TGTGCCAGCAGCCAAGAGTTCAGGAACACTGAAGCTTTCTTT,CASSQEFRNTEAFF
TRBV9,NA,NA,TRBJ1-6,15,TGTGCCAGCAGCGTAGCTGGGGCAGGAAATTCACCCCTCCACTTT,CASSVAGAGNSPLHF
TRBV5-1,NA,TRBD1,TRBJ1-2,16,TGCGCCAGCAGCTTGGTATACGGACAGGGGGTCTATGGCTACACCTTC,CASSLVYGQGVYGYTF
TRBV10-2,once,NA,TRBJ2-6,15,TGTGCCAGCAGTCAAAACAGGGGGGGGTCCAACGTCCTGACTTTC,CASSQNRGGSNVLTF
TRBV7-2,NA,NA,TRBJ1-5,14,TGTGCCAGCAGCTCAGGGGTAGGCCCATTGCCCCAGCATTTT,CASSSGVGPLPQHF
TRBV12-3/TRBV12-4,NA,NA,TRBJ1-3,12,TGTGCCAGCGTGGAGCCTGGAAACACCATATATTTT,CASVEPGNTIYF
TRBV20-1,NA,TRBD1,TRBJ1-2,14,TGCAGTGCGAGCCACGGGGACAGGGTCTATGGCTACACCTTC,CSASHGDRVYGYTF
TRBV7-2,NA,TRBD2,TRBJ2-1,15,TGTGCCAGCAGCGTTTCTAGCGGGGGGTACAATGAGCAGTTCTTC,CASSVSSGGYNEQFF
TRBV7-9,NA,NA,TRBJ1-1,14,TGTGCCAGCAGCTTATCCCTAGCGGGGGCTGAAGCTTTCTTT,CASSLSLAGAEAFF
TRBV7-8,few,NA,TRBJ1-5,15,TGTGCCAGCAGCCTCCGTGCGGCCATCAATCAGCCCCAGCATTTT,CASSLRAAINQPQHF
TRBV10-3,few,NA,TRBJ2-5,13,TGTGCCATCAGTGGTACAGGGCAAGAGACCCAGTACTTC,CAISGTGQETQYF
TRBV20-1,NA,TRBD1,TRBJ2-2,13,TGCAGTGCGGGGGACAGCAACACCGGGGAGCCGTTTTTT,CSAGDSNTGEPFF
TRBV7-2,NA,NA,TRBJ2-2,19,TGTGCCAGCAGCTTATTCTTGGGCCGGCGCAGGGGGAACACCGGGGAGCTGTTTTTT,CASSLFLGRRRGNTGELFF
TRBV6-1,NA,NA,TRBJ2-5,11,TGTGCCAGCAGGACTGAGTTGGACCAGTACTTC,CASRTELDQYF
TRBV14,NA,NA,TRBJ2-5,12,TGTGCCAGCAGCCAAGTGAAGGAGACCCAGTACTTC,CASSQVKETQYF
TRBV9,few,NA,TRBJ2-2,14,TGTGCCAGCAGCCCCCAACGCAGAACCGGGGAGCTGTTTTTT,CASSPQRRTGELFF
TRBV20-1,few,NA,TRBJ2-5,14,TGCAGTGCTTCCCGGGCCGGCGCACTGGAGACCCAGTACTTC,CSASRAGALETQYF
TRBV7-9,NA,NA,TRBJ2-5,14,TGCGCCAGCAGCCGCCCTGAGCGATTTGAGACCCAGTACTTC,CASSRPERFETQYF
TRBV7-2,few,NA,TRBJ1-4,15,TGTGCCAGCAGCTCGACAGGCCCCAATACTGAAAAACTGTTTTTT,CASSSTGPNTEKLFF
TRBV20-1,once,TRBD2,TRBJ2-5,16,TGCAGTGCTAGAGATAGAAAGCGGGAGGCTCGAGAGACCCAGTACTTC,CSARDRKREARETQYF
TRBV19,NA,NA,TRBJ1-1,11,TGTGCCAGTAGTTCCAACACTGAAGCTTTCTTT,CASSSNTEAFF
TRBV29-1,NA,NA,TRBJ2-5,13,TGCAGCTTAGGTCAGACGGCCCAAGAGACCCAGTACTTC,CSLGQTAQETQYF
TRBV7-6,NA,NA,TRBJ2-7,14,TGTGCCAGCAGCCTCGCACCAGGGAACTACGAGCAGTACTTC,CASSLAPGNYEQYF
TRBV4-1,NA,TRBD1,TRBJ2-7,15,TGCGCCAGCAGCCAACCGGGACAGGCCGTCTACGAGCAGTACTTC,CASSQPGQAVYEQYF
TRBV20-1,NA,NA,TRBJ1-1,14,TGCAGTGCTCTAACGACACAAGGTGGAACTGAAGCTTTCTTT,CSALTTQGGTEAFF
TRBV20-1,NA,NA,TRBJ2-7,15,TGCAGTGCTAGAGATCTAAAGGGACCCTCCTACGAGCAGTACTTC,CSARDLKGPSYEQYF
TRBV7-2,once,NA,TRBJ2-7,13,TGTGCCAGCAGCTTACAGGGGCTCGATGAGCAGTACTTC,CASSLQGLDEQYF
TRBV11-2,NA,NA,TRBJ1-2,15,TGTGCCAGCCACAGCTTAGGTACAGGGCTCTATGGCTACACCTTC,CASHSLGTGLYGYTF
TRBV10-3,NA,TRBD1,TRBJ2-7,15,TGTGCCAGCAGTTACCGCGCCAGGGGGCCCTACGAGCAGTACTTC,CASSYRARGPYEQYF
TRBV9,NA,NA,TRBJ1-6,15,TGTGCCAGCAGTGAAGAACCAGGCCTCAATTCACCCCTCCACTTT,CASSEEPGLNSPLHF
TRBV15,NA,NA,TRBJ1-2,14,TGTGCCACCAGTCGGACAGCACCTAACTATGGCTACACCTTC,CATSRTAPNYGYTF
TRBV7-9,NA,TRBD1,TRBJ2-7,12,TGTGCCAGCAGCTATGACAGGGACGAGCAGTACTTC,CASSYDRDEQYF
TRBV10-3,NA,NA,TRBJ1-1,12,TGTGCCAGCGGGGGGGGCCGGACTGAAGCTTTCTTT,CASGGGRTEAFF
TRBV5-5,NA,NA,TRBJ2-5,13,TGTGCCAGCAGCCCGAGGGTGAAGGAGACCCAGTACTTC,CASSPRVKETQYF
TRBV10-3,NA,NA,TRBJ2-3,13,TGTGCCATCAGCTCGGACAGCACAGATACGCAGTATTTT,CAISSDSTDTQYF
TRBV2,NA,NA,TRBJ1-1,15,TGTGCCAGCAGTCGGGAACAGGGACCTTTCACTGAAGCTTTCTTT,CASSREQGPFTEAFF
TRBV10-3,NA,TRBD1,TRBJ2-7,16,TGTGCCAGCAGATCCCGGGACAGGATTAGCTCCTACGAGCAGTACTTC,CASRSRDRISSYEQYF
TRBV6-4,NA,TRBD1,TRBJ1-5,14,TGTGCCAGCAGTTCCTACAGGGGGCAACAGCCCCAGCATTTT,CASSSYRGQQPQHF
TRBV6-6,few,NA,TRBJ1-6,13,TGTGCCACCCGACAGCGGGGAGGCTCACCCCTCCACTTT,CATRQRGGSPLHF